This T cell receptor beta chain derives from a study of cytomegalovirus exposure and HLA in healthy donors. Researchers ran the PCR with 60 Vbeta and 13 Jbeta primers. Assay used: immunoSEQ multiplex PCR; TCRdb lists only in-frame clones, some missing. The table shows about 140,000 clones, with about 80% occurring only once. V dropped 0 bases and J dropped 2 bases, with 5 bases sitting between them. CDR3 size: 13 residues. Germline V gene lookup returns CDR1 MNHNY and CDR2 SVGAGI (reference sequence). Specimen: PBMCs. The TCR sequence derives from a man in his forties in good health and CMV-seronegative. The chain combines TRBV6-6 with TRBJ2-7; no clear D. CDR3 sequence reads: CASSYSSTYEQYF. CDR3 nucleotides: TGTGCCAGCAGTTACTCGAGTACCTACGAGCAGTACTTC.